What follows are 13 T cell receptor beta chains derived from one specimen sequenced in a study of T cell responses to AZD1222 COVID-19 vaccine. The table came from immunoSEQ multiplex PCR; TCRdb's copy has only in-frame clones and leaves some out. The data hold fewer than 180,000 clones, with 85% to 95% observed a single time. This specimen was peripheral blood, taken on day 0 of AZD1222 vaccination. Receptors were obtained from an adult in good health.

This rearrangement joins TRBV2 to TRBJ1-2; D is possibly TRBD1 (6 bases). The CDR3 totals 14 residues. The V and J ends lost 6 bases and 4 bases respectively, with 15 bases between them. Germline values: CDR1 SNHLY, CDR2 FYNNEI. CDR3 sequence: CASSRTETGYGYTF. The DNA of the CDR3 is TGTGCCAGCAGCAGGACAGAGACGGGCTATGGCTACACCTTC.

The chain links TRBV5-1 to TRBJ1-1, with D possibly being TRBD1 (5 bases). Germline CDR1 reads SGHRS; CDR2 reads YFSETQ. V was shortened by 2 bases and J by 3 bases, with 14 bases between the two germline ends. The CDR3 runs 15 residues. The CDR3 DNA sequence: TGCGCCAGCAGCTTTTCTCCAGGGACGGACACTGAAGCTTTCTTT. Translation gives CASSFSPGTDTEAFF.

The chain employs TRBV5-1 and TRBJ2-1, with a possible D match to TRBD2 (5 bases). CDR3 length: 15 residues. CDR1 is SGHRS, CDR2 YFSETQ, per germline. V lost 2 bases and J 5 bases, leaving 14 bases between the germline ends. CDR3 in amino acids: CASSFGLTLDNEQFF. The CDR3 DNA reads as TGCGCCAGCAGCTTTGGACTGACTTTAGACAATGAGCAGTTCTTC.

This rearrangement joins TRBV6-6 to TRBJ1-2; a weak D match, TRBD1 (5 bases). This CDR3 spans 14 amino acids. V was trimmed by 0 bases and J by 6 bases, leaving 11 bases between them. The V gene's germline CDR1 is MNHNY and CDR2 SVGAGI (reference sequence). CDR3 sequence reads: CASSYSLTVNGYTF. The CDR3 nucleotides are TGTGCCAGCAGTTACTCGTTGACAGTAAATGGCTACACCTTC.

This rearrangement joins TRBV30 to TRBJ1-1; D remains ambiguous. Trimming pared 5 bases from V and 1 base from J, leaving 11 bases between. From germline, CDR1 is GTSNPN and CDR2 SVGIG (reference sequence). This CDR3 is built from 13 residues. Written as DNA, the CDR3 is TGTGCCTGGCGTCTACGGCAGAACACTGAAGCTTTCTTT. Protein: CAWRLRQNTEAFF.

This clone was detected only once. The CDR3 sequence: CAIGTVLTGELFF. The CDR3 DNA sequence: TGTGCCATAGGGACAGTCCTAACCGGGGAGCTGTTTTTT. The V call is TRBV10-3, the J call TRBJ2-2, with 7 bases identical to TRBD1. Germline V gene sequence: CDR1 ENHRY, CDR2 SYGVKD. The CDR3 has 13 amino acids. J gave up 5 bases and V 9 bases, and 6 bases lay outside the gene matches.

V gene TRBV6-5 combines with J gene TRBJ1-1; 7 nucleotides align to TRBD1. V was pared by 6 bases and J by 4 bases, with 5 bases of the junction left unmatched. This CDR3 contains 13 residues. CDR1 and CDR2 from the germline V gene are MNHEY and SVGAGI. As DNA, the CDR3 is TGTGCCAGCAGCCTATACAGGGGCACTGAAGCTTTCTTT. Residues: CASSLYRGTEAFF.

The V and J genes are TRBV28 and TRBJ1-1; D possibly corresponds to TRBD1 (5 bases). From germline, CDR1 is MDHEN and CDR2 SYDVKM. V gave up 2 bases and J gave up 0 bases, with 16 bases separating them. CDR3 length equals 17 residues. CDR3 amino acids: CASSLVGGQGMNTEAFF. In nucleotides, the CDR3 is TGTGCCAGCAGTTTAGTGGGGGGTCAGGGAATGAACACTGAAGCTTTCTTT.

V usage is TRBV19 and J usage is TRBJ1-1, with no clear D. The germline V gene has CDR1 LNHDA and CDR2 SQIVND (reference sequence). The CDR3 loop spans 14 amino acids. Trimming stripped 4 bases from V and 3 bases from J, with 12 bases between. The CDR3 spells CASSRADYYTEAFF. The CDR3 region has the DNA TGTGCCAGTAGTAGGGCAGACTATTACACTGAAGCTTTCTTT.

This clone appeared once. The rearrangement uses TRBV9 and TRBJ2-3, with D perhaps TRBD2 (6 bases). Looked up from germline, CDR1 is SGDLS and CDR2 is YYNGEE. The V end lost 8 bases, the J end lost 2 bases, and 18 bases lay between the germline ends. The CDR3 runs to 15 residues. CDR3 in DNA: TGTGCCAGTTCCAAAACTCCGGGGGACACAGATACGCAGTATTTT. Encoded protein: CASSKTPGDTDTQYF.

This chain uses TRBV6-2 or TRBV6-3 with TRBJ2-4; no firm D call. CDR3 size: 12 residues. CDR1 is MNHEY and CDR2 is SVGEGT in the germline V gene. The V and J ends lost 5 bases and 6 bases respectively, with 8 bases between them. CDR3: CASSPRRNIQYF. In nucleotides, the CDR3 is TGTGCCAGCAGTCCGCGCCGAAACATTCAGTACTTC.

The chain joins TRBV6-2 or TRBV6-3 to TRBJ2-5, with D perhaps matching TRBD1 (7 bases). CDR1 and CDR2 (germline): MNHEY, SVGEGT. The CDR3 sequence is 15 residues long. Trimming stripped 6 bases from V and 5 bases from J, with 19 bases between. CDR3 amino acids: CASSFGTGEVETQYF. The CDR3 coding sequence is TGTGCCAGCAGCTTCGGCACAGGGGAGGTGGAGACCCAGTACTTC.

This rearrangement joins TRBV19 to TRBJ1-5; perhaps TRBD1 as D (5 bases). V was trimmed by 2 bases and J by 5 bases, leaving 19 bases between them. Germline V gene data show CDR1 as LNHDA and CDR2 as SQIVND (reference sequence). The CDR3 runs 17 residues. CDR3 protein: CASSITKGRGRYQPQHF. In DNA, the CDR3 is TGTGCCAGTAGTATAACTAAGGGGAGGGGTCGATATCAGCCCCAGCATTTT.